This T cell receptor beta chain was sequenced during a study of blood T cells in healthy people across ages. With regard to this clonotype: Its antigen is not identified.

Germline V gives CDR1 MGHRA, CDR2 YSYEKL. Trimming at V came to 2 bases and at J to 13 bases, leaving 12 bases not matched to a gene. The CDR3 spans 15 residues. It was with a sample-barcoded 5' primer and a J-beta primer mix that a second PCR of roughly 7 to 12 cycles was run. The template-switch adaptor, which had 12 random nucleotides, put a tag on each cDNA molecule. Per sample, CDR3-containing paired-end reads numbered at least 2.5 million. Via MiXCR, TCRdb re-called the 5' RACE reads, giving one row per CDR3 protein. The table lists hundreds of thousands of distinct CDR3 sequences, more than 25% of them singletons, with 17% in the top ten. General study findings and limits: Naive T cell percentage strongly correlated with TCR beta diversity.

The sequencing sample was made of blood. This chain connects TRBV4-1 to TRBJ2-5; 11 bases match TRBD2. This clonotype was obtained from an elderly woman in good health. CDR3 region: CASSQPLAGGTPRYF. In DNA, the CDR3 is TGCGCCAGCAGCCAACCGCTAGCGGGGGGTACACCTCGGTACTTC.